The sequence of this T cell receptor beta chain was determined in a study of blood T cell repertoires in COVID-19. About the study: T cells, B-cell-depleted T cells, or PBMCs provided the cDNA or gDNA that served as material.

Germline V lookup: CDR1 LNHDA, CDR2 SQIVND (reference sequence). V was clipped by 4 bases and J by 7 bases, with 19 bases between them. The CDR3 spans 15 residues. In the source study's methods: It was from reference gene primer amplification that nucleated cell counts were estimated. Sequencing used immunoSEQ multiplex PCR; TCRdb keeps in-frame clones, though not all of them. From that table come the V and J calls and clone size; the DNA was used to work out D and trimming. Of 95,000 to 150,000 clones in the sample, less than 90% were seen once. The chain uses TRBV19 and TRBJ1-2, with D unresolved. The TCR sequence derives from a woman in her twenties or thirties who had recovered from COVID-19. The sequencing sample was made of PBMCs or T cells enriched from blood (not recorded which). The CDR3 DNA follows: TGTGCCAGTAGTACAAAAGGGAGGGCGCGCGGTGGCTACACCTTC. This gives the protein CASSTKGRARGGYTF.